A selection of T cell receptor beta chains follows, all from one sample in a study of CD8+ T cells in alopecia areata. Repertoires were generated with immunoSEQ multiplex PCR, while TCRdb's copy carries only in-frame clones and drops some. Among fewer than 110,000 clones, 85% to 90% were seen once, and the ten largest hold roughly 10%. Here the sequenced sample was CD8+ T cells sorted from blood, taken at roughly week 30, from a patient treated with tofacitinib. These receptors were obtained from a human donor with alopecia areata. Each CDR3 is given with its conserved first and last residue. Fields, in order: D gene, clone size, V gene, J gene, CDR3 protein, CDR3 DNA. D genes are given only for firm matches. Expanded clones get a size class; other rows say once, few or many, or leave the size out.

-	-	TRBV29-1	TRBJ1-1	CSSGEPEAFF	TGCAGCTCAGGGGAACCTGAAGCTTTCTTT
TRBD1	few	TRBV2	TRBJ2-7	CAISGTGAYEQYF	TGTGCCATCTCCGGGACAGGCGCCTACGAGCAGTACTTC
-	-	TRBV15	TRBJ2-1	CATSRDDVSYNEQFF	TGTGCCACCAGCAGAGATGACGTTTCCTACAATGAGCAGTTCTTC
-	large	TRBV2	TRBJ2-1	CASSQGTDEQFF	TGTGCCAGCAGTCAGGGTACAGATGAGCAGTTCTTC
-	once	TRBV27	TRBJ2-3	CASSFSSGEQYF	TGTGCCAGCAGTTTCTCGAGTGGGGAGCAGTATTTT
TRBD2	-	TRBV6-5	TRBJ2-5	CASGGGIQETQYF	TGTGCCAGCGGGGGGGGAATACAAGAGACCCAGTACTTC
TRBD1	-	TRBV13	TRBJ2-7	CASSNRDRGPYEQYF	TGTGCCAGCAGTAACCGGGACAGGGGACCCTACGAGCAGTACTTC
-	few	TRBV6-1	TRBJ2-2	CASRKNTGELFF	TGTGCCAGCAGGAAGAACACCGGGGAGCTGTTTTTT
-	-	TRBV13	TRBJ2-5	CASRATRGEQYF	TGTGCCAGCAGGGCAACCAGGGGAGAGCAGTACTTC
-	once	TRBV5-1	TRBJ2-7	CASSFREPEAEQYF	TGCGCCAGCAGCTTCAGAGAACCAGAGGCCGAGCAGTACTTC
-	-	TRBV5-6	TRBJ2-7	CASKPGGLYEQYF	TGTGCCAGCAAACCGGGGGGCTTGTACGAGCAGTACTTC
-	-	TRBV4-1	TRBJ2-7	CASSQGDTYEQYF	TGCGCCAGCAGCCAAGGCGACACCTACGAGCAGTACTTC
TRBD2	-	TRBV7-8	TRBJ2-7	CASSFGRESGLAGDSSYEQYF	TGTGCCAGCAGCTTTGGACGGGAATCAGGACTAGCGGGAGATAGCTCCTACGAGCAGTACTTC
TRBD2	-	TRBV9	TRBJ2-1	CASSHERGDYNEQFF	TGTGCCAGCAGCCACGAGCGGGGGGATTACAATGAGCAGTTCTTC
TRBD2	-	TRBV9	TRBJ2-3	CASSAALRGGTDTQYF	TGTGCCAGCAGCGCTGCGCTACGGGGGGGCACAGATACGCAGTATTTT
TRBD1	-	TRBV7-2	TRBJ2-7	CASSFDVGTGIYEQYF	TGTGCCAGCAGCTTCGACGTTGGGACAGGGATCTACGAGCAGTACTTC